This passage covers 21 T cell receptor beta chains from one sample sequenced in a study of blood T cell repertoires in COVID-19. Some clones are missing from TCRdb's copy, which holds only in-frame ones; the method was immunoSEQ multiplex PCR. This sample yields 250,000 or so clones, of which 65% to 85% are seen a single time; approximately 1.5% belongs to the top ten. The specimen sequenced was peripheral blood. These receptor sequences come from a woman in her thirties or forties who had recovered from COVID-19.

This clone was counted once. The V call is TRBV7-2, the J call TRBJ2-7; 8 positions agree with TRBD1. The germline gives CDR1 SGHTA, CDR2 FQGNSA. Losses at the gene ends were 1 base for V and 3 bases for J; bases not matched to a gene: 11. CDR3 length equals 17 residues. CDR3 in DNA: TGTGCCAGCAGCTTAGGGGGCAGGGGGCCAAGGTTCTACGAGCAGTACTTC. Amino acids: CASSLGGRGPRFYEQYF.

DNA of the CDR3: TGTGCCACCAGCAGAGATAAGGGACTAGCAAATGAGCAGTTCTTC. Translation: CATSRDKGLANEQFF. The gene calls are TRBV15 and TRBJ2-1; TRBD2 matches at 9 bases. The CDR3 has 15 amino acids. V was clipped by 0 bases and J by 7 bases; unmatched bases: 4. Per germline, CDR1 LNHNV and CDR2 YYDKDF (reference sequence). The full variable domain, its missing parts supplied by reference TRBV15 and TRBJ2-1, is DAMVIQNPRYQVTQFGKPVTLSCSQTLNHNVMYWYQQKSSQAPKLLFHYYDKDFNNEADTPDNFQSRRPNTSFCFLDIRSPGLGDTAMYLCATSRDKGLANEQFFGPGTRLTVL.

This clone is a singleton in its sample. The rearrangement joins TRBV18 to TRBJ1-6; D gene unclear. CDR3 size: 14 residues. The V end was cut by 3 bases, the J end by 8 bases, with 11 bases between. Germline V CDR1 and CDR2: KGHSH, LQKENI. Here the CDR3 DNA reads TGTGCCAGCTCACCTACCGATGCGGATTCACCCCTCCACTTT. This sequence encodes CASSPTDADSPLHF.

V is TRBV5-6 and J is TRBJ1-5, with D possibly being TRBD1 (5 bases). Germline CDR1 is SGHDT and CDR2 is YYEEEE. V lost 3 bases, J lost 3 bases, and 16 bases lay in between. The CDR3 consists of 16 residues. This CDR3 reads CASSSGGGRPNQPQHF. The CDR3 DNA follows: TGTGCCAGCAGCTCCGGGGGGGGACGTCCCAATCAGCCCCAGCATTTT.

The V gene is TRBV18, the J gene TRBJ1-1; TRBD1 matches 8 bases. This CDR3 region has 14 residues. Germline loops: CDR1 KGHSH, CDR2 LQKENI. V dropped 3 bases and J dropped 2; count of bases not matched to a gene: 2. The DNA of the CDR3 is TGTGCCAGCTCACCGGACAGGGTTAACACTGAAGCTTTCTTT. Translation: CASSPDRVNTEAFF. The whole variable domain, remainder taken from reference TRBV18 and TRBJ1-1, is NAGVMQNPRHLVRRRGQEARLRCSPMKGHSHVYWYRQLPEEGLKFMVYLQKENIIDESGMPKERFSAEFPKEGPSILRIQQVVRGDSAAYFCASSPDRVNTEAFFGQGTRLTVV.

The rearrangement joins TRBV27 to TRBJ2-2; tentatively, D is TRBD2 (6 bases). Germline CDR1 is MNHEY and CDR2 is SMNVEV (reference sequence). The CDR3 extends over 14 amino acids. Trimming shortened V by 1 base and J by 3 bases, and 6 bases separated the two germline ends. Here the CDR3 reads CASSLWGDTGELFF. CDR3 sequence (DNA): TGTGCCAGCAGTTTATGGGGGGACACCGGGGAGCTGTTTTTT.

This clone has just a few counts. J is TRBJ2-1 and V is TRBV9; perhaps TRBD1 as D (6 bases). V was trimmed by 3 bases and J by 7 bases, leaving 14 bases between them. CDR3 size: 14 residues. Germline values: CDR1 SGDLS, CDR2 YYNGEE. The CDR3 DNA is TGTGCCAGCAGCGGGGACATACTACAGAATGAGCAGTTCTTC. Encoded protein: CASSGDILQNEQFF.

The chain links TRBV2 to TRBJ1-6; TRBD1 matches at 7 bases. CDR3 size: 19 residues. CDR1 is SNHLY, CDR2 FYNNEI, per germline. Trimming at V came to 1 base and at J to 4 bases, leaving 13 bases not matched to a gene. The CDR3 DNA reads TGTGCCAGCAGTGAAGAGACAGGGCACCGAGCATCGTATAATTCACCCCTCCACTTT. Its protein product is CASSEETGHRASYNSPLHF. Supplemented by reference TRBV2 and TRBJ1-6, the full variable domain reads EPEVTQTPSHQVTQMGQEVILRCVPISNHLYFYWYRQILGQKVEFLVSFYNNEISEKSEIFDDQFSVERPDGSNFTLKIRSTKLEDSAMYFCASSEETGHRASYNSPLHFGNGTRLTVT.

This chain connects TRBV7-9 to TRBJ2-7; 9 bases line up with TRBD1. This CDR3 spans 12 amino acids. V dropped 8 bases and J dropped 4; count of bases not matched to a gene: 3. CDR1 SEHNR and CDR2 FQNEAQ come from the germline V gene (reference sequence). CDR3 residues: CASGDREYEQYF. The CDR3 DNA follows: TGTGCCAGCGGGGACAGGGAATACGAGCAGTACTTC.

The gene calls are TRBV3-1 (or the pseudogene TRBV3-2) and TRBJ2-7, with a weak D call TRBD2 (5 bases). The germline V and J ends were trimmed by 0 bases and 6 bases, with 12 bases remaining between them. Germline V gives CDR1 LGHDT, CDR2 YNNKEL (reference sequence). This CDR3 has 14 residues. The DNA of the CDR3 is TGTGCCAGCAGCCAAGAGGGCGGGTCTGGCGAGCAGTACTTC. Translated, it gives CASSQEGGSGEQYF.

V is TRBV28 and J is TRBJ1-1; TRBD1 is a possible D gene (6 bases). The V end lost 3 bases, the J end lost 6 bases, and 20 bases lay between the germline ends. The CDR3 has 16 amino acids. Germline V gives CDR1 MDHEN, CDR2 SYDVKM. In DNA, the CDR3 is TGTGCCAGCAGTTTGGGGGGGGGCGCAGGGTTGGCTGAAGCTTTCTTT. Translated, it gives CASSLGGGAGLAEAFF.

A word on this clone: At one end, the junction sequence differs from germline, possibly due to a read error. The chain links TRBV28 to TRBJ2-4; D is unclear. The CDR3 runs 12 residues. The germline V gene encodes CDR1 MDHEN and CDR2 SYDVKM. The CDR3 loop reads CASSLPTTLPDF. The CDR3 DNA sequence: TGTGCCAGCAGTTTGCCTACCACCCTTCCGGACTTC.

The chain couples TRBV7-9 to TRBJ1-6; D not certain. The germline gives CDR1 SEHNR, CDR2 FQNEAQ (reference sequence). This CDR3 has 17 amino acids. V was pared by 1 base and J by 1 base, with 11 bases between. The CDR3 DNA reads TGTGCCAGCAGCTTAGGAGGCCAGAGATCCTATAATTCACCCCTCCACTTT. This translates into CASSLGGQRSYNSPLHF.

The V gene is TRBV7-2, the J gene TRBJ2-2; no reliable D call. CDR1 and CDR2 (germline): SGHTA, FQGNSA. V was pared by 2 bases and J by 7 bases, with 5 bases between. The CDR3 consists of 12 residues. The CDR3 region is CASSLINGELFF. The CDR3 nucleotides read TGTGCCAGCAGCTTAATCAACGGGGAGCTGTTTTTT.

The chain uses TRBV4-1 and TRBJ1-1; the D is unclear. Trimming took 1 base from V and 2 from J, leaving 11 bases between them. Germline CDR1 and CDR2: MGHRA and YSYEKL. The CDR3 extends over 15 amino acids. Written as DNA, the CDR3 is TGCGCCAGCAGCCAAGGGAGTCCGCGAAACACTGAAGCTTTCTTT. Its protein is CASSQGSPRNTEAFF.

This CDR3 reads CASSLYRANEKLFF. DNA of the CDR3: TGTGCCAGCAGTTTATACAGGGCTAATGAAAAACTGTTTTTT. V is TRBV28 and J is TRBJ1-4; a weak D match, TRBD1 (6 bases). CDR3 length equals 14 residues. CDR1 is MDHEN and CDR2 is SYDVKM in the germline V gene. Trimming shortened V by 1 base and J by 3 bases, and 6 bases separated the two germline ends.

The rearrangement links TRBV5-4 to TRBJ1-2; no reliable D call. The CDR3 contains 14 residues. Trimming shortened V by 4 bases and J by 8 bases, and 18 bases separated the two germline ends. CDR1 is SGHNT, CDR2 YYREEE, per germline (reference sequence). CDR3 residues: CASSPDGPGRGYTF. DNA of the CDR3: TGTGCCAGCAGCCCGGACGGTCCGGGAAGAGGCTACACCTTC. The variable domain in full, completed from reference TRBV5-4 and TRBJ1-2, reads ETGVTQSPTHLIKTRGQQVTLRCSSQSGHNTVSWYQQALGQGPQFIFQYYREEENGRGNFPPRFSGLQFPNYSSELNVNALELDDSALYLCASSPDGPGRGYTFGSGTRLTVV.

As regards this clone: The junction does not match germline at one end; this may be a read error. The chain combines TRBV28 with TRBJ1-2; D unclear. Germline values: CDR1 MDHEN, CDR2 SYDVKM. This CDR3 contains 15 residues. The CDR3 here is CASSLGRSKAYGHTF. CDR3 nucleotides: TGTGCCAGCAGTTTGGGCAGGTCGAAGGCCTATGGCCACACCTTC.

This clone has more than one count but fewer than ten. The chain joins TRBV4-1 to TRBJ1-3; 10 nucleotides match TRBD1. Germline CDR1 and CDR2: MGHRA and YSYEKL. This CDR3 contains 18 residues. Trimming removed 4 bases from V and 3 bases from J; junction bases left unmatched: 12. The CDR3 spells CASSPGDRGTLGGNTIYF. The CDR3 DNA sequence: TGCGCCAGCAGCCCCGGGGACAGGGGAACTCTAGGTGGAAACACCATATATTTT.

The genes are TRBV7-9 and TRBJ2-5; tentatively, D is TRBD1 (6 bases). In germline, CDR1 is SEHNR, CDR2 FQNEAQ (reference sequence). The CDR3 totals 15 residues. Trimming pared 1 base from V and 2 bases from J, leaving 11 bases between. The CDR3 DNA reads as TGTGCCAGCAGCTTAGTAAGGACAGTTCAAGAGACCCAGTACTTC. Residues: CASSLVRTVQETQYF. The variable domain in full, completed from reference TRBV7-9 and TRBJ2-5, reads DTGVSQNPRHKITKRGQNVTFRCDPISEHNRLYWYRQTLGQGPEFLTYFQNEAQLEKSRLLSDRFSAERPKGSFSTLEIQRTEQGDSAMYLCASSLVRTVQETQYFGPGTRLLVL.

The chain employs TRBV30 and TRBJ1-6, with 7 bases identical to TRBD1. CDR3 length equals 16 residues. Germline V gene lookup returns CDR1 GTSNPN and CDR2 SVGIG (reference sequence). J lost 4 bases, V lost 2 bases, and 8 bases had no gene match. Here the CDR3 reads CAWSPGTVIYNSPLHF. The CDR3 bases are TGTGCCTGGAGTCCCGGGACAGTCATTTATAATTCACCCCTCCACTTT.